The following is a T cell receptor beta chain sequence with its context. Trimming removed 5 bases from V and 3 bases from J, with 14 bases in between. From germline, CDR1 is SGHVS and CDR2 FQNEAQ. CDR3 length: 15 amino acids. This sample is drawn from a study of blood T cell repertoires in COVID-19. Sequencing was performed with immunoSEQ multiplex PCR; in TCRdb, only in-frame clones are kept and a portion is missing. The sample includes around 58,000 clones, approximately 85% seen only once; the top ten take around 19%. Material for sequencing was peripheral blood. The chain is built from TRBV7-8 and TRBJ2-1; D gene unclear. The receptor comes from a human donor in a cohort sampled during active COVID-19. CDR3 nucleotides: TGTGCCAGCAGCGAAGCTAGGCGTATCTACAATGAGCAGTTCTTC. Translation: CASSEARRIYNEQFF.